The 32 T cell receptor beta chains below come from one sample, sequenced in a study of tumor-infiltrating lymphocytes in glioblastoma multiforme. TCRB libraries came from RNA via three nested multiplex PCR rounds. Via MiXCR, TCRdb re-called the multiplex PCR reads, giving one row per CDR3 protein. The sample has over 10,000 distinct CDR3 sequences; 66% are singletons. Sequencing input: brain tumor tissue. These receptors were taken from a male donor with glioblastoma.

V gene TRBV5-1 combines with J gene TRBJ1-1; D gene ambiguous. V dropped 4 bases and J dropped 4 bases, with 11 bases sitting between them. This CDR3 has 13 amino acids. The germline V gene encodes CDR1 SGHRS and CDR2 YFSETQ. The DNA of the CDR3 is TGCGCCAGCAGCGCTGTCGGCTTCACTGAAGCTTTCTTT. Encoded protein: CASSAVGFTEAFF.

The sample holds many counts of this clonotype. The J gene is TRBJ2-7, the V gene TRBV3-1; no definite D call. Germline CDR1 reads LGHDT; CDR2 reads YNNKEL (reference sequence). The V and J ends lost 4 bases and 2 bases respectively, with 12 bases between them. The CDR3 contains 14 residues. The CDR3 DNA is TGTGCCAGCAGCCCGCTCCCCGGGCCCTACGAGCAGTACTTC. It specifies CASSPLPGPYEQYF.

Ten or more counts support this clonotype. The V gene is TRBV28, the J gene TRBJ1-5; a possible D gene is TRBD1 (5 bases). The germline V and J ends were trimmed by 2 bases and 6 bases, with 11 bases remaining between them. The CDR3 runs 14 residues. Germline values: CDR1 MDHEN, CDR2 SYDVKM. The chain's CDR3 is CASSLAQGRQPQHF. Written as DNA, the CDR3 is TGTGCCAGCAGTTTAGCGCAGGGACGTCAGCCCCAGCATTTT.

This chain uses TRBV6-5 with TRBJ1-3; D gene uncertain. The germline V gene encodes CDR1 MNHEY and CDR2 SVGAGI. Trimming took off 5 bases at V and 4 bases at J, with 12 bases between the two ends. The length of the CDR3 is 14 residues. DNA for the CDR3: TGTGCCAGCAGTCCGCCGGGGTCAGGAAACACCATATATTTT. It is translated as CASSPPGSGNTIYF.

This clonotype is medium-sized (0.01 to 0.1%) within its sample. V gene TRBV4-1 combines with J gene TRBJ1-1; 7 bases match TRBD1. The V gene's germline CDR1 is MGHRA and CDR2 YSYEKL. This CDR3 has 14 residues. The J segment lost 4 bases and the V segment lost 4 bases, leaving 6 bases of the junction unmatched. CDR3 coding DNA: TGCGCCAGCAGCCTCGGACAGGAAATCACTGAAGCTTTCTTT. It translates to CASSLGQEITEAFF.

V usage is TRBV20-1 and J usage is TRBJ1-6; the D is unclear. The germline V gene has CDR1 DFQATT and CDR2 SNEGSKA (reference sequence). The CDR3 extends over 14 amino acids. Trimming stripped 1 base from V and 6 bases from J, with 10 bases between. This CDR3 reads CSARARSLNSPLHF. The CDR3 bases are TGCAGTGCTAGAGCAAGGAGCCTTAATTCACCCCTCCACTTT.

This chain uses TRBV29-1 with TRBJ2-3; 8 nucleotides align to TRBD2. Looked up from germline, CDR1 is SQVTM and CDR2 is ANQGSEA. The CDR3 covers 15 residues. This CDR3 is CNVAQRERGTDTQYF. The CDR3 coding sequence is TGCAACGTCGCCCAGCGGGAGAGGGGCACAGATACGCAGTATTTT.

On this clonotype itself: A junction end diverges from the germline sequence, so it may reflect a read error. In DNA, the CDR3 is TGTGCCAGCAGACGGGCCAGACTCATCGGGGAGCTGCTTTTT. It specifies CASRRARLIGELLF. The rearrangement uses TRBV6-1 and TRBJ2-2, with D possibly matching TRBD2 (5 bases). Germline loops: CDR1 MNHNS, CDR2 SASEGT. The CDR3 covers 14 residues.

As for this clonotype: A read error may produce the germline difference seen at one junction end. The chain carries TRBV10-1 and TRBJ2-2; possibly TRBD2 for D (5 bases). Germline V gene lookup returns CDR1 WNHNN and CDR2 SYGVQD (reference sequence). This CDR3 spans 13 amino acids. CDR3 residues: CASSPENTGERFF. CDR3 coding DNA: TGCGCTAGCAGCCCAGAGAACACCGGGGAGCGGTTTTTT.

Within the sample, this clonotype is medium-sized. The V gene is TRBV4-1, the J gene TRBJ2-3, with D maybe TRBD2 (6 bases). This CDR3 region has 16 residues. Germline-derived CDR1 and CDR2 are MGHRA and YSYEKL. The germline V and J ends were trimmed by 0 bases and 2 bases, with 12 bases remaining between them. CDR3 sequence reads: CASSQEVADPTDTQYF. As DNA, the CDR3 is TGCGCCAGCAGCCAAGAGGTAGCGGACCCCACAGATACGCAGTATTTT.

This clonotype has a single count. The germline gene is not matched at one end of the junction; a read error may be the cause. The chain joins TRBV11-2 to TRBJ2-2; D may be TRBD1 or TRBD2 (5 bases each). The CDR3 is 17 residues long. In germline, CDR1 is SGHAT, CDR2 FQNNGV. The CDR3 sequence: CASSSRAQGQNTGELLF. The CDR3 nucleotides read TGTGCCAGCAGCTCGAGAGCTCAGGGTCAGAACACCGGGGAGCTGCTTTTT.

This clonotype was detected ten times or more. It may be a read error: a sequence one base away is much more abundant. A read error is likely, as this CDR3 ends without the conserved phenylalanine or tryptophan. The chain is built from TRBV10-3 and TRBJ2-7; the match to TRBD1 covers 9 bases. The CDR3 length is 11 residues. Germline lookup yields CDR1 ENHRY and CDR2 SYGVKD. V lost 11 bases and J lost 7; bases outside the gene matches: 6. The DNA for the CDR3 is TGTGCCCTCGGGACAGGGTGGGAGCAGTACTCC. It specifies CALGTGWEQYS.

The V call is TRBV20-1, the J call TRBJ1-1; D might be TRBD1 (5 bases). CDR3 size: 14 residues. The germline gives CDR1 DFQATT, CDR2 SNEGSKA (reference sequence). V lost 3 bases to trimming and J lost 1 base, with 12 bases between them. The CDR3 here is CSASYTGRNTEAFF. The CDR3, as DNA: TGCAGTGCTAGCTATACAGGACGGAACACTGAAGCTTTCTTT.

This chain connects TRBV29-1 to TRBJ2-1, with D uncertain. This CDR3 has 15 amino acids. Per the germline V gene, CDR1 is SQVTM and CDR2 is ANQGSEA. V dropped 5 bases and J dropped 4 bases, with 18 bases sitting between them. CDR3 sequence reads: CSVIDPDLDYNEQFF. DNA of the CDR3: TGCAGCGTTATAGATCCCGATCTAGATTACAATGAGCAGTTCTTC.

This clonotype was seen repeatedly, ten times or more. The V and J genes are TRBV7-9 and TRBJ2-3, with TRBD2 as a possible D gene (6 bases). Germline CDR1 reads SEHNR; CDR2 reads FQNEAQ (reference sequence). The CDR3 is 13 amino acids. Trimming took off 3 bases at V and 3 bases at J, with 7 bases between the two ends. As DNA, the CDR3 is TGTGCCAGCAGCTTTGGGGGGACAGATACGCAGTATTTT. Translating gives CASSFGGTDTQYF. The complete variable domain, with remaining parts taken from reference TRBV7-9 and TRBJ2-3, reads DTGVSQNPRHKITKRGQNVTFRCDPISEHNRLYWYRQTLGQGPEFLTYFQNEAQLEKSRLLSDRFSAERPKGSFSTLEIQRTEQGDSAMYLCASSFGGTDTQYFGPGTRLTVL.

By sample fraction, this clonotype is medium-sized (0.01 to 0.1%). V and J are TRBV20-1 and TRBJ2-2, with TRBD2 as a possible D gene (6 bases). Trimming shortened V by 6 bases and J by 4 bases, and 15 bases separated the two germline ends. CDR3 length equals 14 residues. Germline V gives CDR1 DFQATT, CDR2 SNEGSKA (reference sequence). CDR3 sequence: CSASRDSITGELFF. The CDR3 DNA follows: TGCAGTGCCAGCAGGGACTCGATCACCGGGGAGCTGTTTTTT.

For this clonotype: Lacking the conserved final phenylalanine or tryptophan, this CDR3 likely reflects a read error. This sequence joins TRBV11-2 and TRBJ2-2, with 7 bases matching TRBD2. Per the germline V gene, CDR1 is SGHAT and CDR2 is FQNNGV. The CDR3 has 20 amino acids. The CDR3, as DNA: TGTGCCAGCACCCCCTCATTTGGCCAAGGGCTAGCGGTAAACATCGGGGAGCTGTTTGTT. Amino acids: CASTPSFGQGLAVNIGELFV.

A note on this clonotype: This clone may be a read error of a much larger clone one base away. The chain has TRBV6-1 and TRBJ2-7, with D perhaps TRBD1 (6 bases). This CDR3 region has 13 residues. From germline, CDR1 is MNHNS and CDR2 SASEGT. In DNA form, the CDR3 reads TGTGCCAGCCTTGGGGGCGAGACCTACGAGCCGTACTTC. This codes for CASLGGETYEPYF.

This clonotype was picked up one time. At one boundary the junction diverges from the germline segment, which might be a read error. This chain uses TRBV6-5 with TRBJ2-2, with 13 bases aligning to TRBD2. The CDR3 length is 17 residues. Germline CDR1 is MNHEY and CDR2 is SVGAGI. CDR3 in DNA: TGTGCCAGCTGTTCGACTAGCGGGAGGTCTAGAACCGGGGAGCTGTTCTTT. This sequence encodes CASCSTSGRSRTGELFF.

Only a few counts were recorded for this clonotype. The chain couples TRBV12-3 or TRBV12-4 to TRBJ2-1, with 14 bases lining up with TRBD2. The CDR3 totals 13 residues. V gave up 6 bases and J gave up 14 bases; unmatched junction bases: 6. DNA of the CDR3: TGTGCCAGCAGAGGGACTAGCGGGAGTCGAGAGTTCTTC. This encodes CASRGTSGSREFF.

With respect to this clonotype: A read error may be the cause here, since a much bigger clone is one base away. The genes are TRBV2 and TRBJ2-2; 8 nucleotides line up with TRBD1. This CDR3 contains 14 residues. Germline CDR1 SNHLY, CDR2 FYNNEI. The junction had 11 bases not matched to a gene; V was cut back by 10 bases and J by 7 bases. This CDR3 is CATNDRGSIGELFF. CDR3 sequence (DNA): TGTGCCACCAACGACAGGGGCTCCATCGGGGAGCTGTTTTTT.

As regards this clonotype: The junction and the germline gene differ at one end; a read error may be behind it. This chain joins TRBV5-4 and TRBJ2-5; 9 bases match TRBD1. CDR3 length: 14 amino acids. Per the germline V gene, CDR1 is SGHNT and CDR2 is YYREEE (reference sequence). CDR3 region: CASSLTGGIETRYF. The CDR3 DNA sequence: TGTGCCAGCAGTCTGACAGGGGGGATAGAGACCCGGTACTTC.

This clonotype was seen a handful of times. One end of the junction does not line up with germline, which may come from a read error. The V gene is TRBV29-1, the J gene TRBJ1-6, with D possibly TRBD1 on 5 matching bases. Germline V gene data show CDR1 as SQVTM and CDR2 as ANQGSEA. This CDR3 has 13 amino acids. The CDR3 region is CSVASDRESPHQF. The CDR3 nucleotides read TGCAGCGTTGCCAGTGACAGAGAATCACCCCACCAGTTT.

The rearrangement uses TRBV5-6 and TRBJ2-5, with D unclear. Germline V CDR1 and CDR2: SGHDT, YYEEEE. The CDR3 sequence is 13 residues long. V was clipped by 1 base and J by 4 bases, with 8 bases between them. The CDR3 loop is CASSLKEVETQYF. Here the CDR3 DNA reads TGTGCCAGCAGCTTGAAGGAAGTAGAGACCCAGTACTTC.

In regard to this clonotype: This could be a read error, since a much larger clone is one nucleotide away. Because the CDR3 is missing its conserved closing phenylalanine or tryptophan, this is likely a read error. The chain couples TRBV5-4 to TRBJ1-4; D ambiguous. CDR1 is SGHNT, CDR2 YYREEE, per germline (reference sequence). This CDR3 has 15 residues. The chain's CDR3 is CAGSANRNVNEKLFL. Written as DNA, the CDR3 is TGTGCCGGCAGCGCTAACCGGAATGTTAATGAAAAACTGTTTCTT.

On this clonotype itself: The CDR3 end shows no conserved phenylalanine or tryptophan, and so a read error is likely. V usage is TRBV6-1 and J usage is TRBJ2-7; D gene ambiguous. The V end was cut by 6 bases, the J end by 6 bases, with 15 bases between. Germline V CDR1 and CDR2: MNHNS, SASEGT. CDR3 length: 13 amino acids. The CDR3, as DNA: TGTGCCAGCAGGGAAAGGGATACCTGCGAGCAGTACCTC. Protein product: CASRERDTCEQYL.

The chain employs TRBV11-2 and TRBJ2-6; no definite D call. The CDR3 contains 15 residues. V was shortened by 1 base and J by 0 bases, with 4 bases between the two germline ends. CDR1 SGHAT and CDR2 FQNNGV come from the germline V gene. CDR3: CASSLADSGANVLTF. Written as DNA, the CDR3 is TGTGCCAGCAGCTTAGCGGACTCTGGGGCCAACGTCCTGACTTTC.

CDR3 loop: CSAPRQGANVLTF. The CDR3 nucleotides are TGCAGTGCTCCCCGACAGGGGGCCAACGTCCTGACTTTC. The V call is TRBV20-1, the J call TRBJ2-6; maybe TRBD1 (5 bases). There are 13 residues in the CDR3. V gave up 5 bases and J gave up 4 bases, with 9 bases separating them. The germline V gene encodes CDR1 DFQATT and CDR2 SNEGSKA (reference sequence).

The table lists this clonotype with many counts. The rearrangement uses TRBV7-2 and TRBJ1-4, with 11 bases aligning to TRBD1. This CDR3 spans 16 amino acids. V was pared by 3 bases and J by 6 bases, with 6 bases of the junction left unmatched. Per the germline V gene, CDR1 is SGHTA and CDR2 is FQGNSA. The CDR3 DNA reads TGTGCCAGCAGCTTTGTCGCGGGACAGGGGGATGAAAAACTGTTTTTT. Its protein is CASSFVAGQGDEKLFF.

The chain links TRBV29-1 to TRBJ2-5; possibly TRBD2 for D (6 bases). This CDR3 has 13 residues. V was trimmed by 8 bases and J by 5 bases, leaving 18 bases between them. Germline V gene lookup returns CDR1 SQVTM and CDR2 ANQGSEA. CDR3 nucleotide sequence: TGCAGCATTGCTTTGGTCGGGGGTGAGACCCAGTACTTC. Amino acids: CSIALVGGETQYF.

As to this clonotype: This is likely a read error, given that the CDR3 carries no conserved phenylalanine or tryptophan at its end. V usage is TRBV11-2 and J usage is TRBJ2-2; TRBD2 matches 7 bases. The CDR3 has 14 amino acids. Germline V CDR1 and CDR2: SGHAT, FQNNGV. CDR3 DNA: TGTGGCAGCAGCCATGGACTAGACCCCGGGGAGCTGTTTTCT. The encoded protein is CGSSHGLDPGELFS.

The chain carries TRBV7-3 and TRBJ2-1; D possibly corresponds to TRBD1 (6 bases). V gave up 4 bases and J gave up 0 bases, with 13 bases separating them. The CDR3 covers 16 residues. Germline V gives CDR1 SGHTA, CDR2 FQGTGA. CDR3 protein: CASSSRTVSSYNEQFF. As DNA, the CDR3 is TGTGCCAGCAGCTCCCGGACAGTGAGCTCCTACAATGAGCAGTTCTTC.